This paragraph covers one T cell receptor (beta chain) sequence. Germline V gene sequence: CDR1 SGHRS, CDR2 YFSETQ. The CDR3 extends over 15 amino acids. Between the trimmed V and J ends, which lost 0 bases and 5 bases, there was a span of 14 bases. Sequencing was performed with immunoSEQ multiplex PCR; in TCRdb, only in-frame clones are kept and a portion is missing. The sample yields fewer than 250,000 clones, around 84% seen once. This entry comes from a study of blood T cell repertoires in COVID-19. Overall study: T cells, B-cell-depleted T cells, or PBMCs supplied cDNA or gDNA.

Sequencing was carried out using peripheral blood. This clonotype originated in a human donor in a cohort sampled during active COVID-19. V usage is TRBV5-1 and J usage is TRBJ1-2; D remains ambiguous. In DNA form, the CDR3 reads TGCGCCAGCAGCTTGGGGCCCGCCAGATCATATGGCTACACCTTC. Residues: CASSLGPARSYGYTF.